This T cell receptor beta chain was identified during a study of cytomegalovirus exposure and HLA in healthy donors (dated by TCRdb to about 2017). Concerning the study at large: In an earlier analysis of under 750 of the donors, 276 Gb of sequence data and 100 million or so unique TCR beta sequences from roughly 180 million T cells were reported. Among almost 400 genotyped donors of the cohort, an average of 235,054 unique TCR beta nucleotide sequences were sequenced per donor, 15% to 20% of them non-productive. Roughly 310 gigabases of sequencing data and approximately 80 million unique TCR sequences were included in an early release covering 550 to 800 HLA-typed donors. In addition to the first cohort of several hundred subjects, a separate validation cohort of approximately 130 different subjects was used. The genetic ancestry cluster associated with self-reported Caucasian donors included approximately 85% of the roughly 400 genotyped donors. An earlier analysis of some 500 of the donors applied high-throughput TCR beta sequencing to assess whether each TCR beta V gene segment acted as functional or pseudogenic. Roughly five DR-DQ haplotypes were treated as single units for association and clustering because of strong linkage in the cohort. Every repertoire in the discovery cohort had been generated on one and the same sequencing platform. Rather than drawing on any new phenotypic data, the later analysis identified candidate immune exposures from TCR beta sequences and the way those sequences occurred across donors. The aim of the study was to test whether cataloging public T cell receptors could identify signatures of past pathogen exposure. The study combined high-throughput TCR immunosequencing, statistical association of individual TCRs with disease status, and machine learning to predict cytomegalovirus infection status. Class I and class II HLA loci were covered by the typing at four-digit resolution. Using immunosequencing, the study profiled T cell repertoires from around 670 subjects and related those repertoires to cytomegalovirus serostatus. Donor age, sex, ethnicity and CMV serostatus were compiled alongside the repertoire data. To study patterns of TCR occurrence, a later analysis re-analyzed previously published TCR beta repertoires from around 700 donors and added high-resolution HLA genotyping. In a later genetic analysis, genome-wide SNP genotypes for about 55% of the roughly 700 donors were used, and that subset was treated as a discovery cohort. The number of donors typed differed by locus, with roughly 620-630 for A, B, C, DRB1 and DQB1, over 500 for DQA1, some 570 for DPA1, and around 450 for DPB1.

Trimming leaves V shorter by 4 bases and J shorter by 8 bases, with the junction holding 12 bases beyond the gene matches. The germline V gene yields SGDLS for CDR1 and YYNGEE for CDR2. The CDR3 has 15 amino acids, counting the end cysteine and phenylalanine. Only the CDR3 DNA is retained, 45 bases long and in frame from the first base. A word on this clone: What this receptor recognizes is not known. No base quality information exists; no much larger clone differs at one position.

In total, approximately 690 healthy bone marrow donors made up the cohort. At the time of sampling, all cohort members were nominally healthy, though unrecorded immune exposures were likely present. The donor was CMV seronegative and belonged to the group of 380 or so seronegative cohort members. A peripheral blood sample was collected from each donor, and TCR beta sequencing was performed on peripheral blood mononuclear cells. The Qiagen DNeasy Blood Extraction Kit was used to extract genomic DNA from the blood cell samples. What the authors observed across the whole study: In a later analysis, several top co-occurrence clusters were reported to appear linked to parvovirus B19, influenza, CMV and Epstein-Barr virus. In this cohort, only TCR beta chains were sequenced, and detectable features were limited by the absence of alpha or paired-chain data. Correlated functional status among segregating V segments might reflect linkage disequilibrium, but an unknown experimental factor could not be ruled out. A further reported finding was that TCR beta sequences accurately predicted the HLA-A and HLA-B alleles for most subjects in the first cohort. Because some donors lacked HLA typing at each locus, the association tests relied only on the typed subset. Most CMV-associated TCR beta chains appeared to be HLA-restricted in a later analysis, and the HLA associations seemed to be driven largely by CMV exposure. A later analysis found that HLA-associated TCR beta chains were more clonally expanded and had lower generation probabilities than equally common non-associated chains. A total of 150 to 200 TCR beta chains were listed by the study as associated with cytomegalovirus. An association between a missense DCLRE1C variant and V-gene and J-gene trimming of TCR beta chains was found in a later genetic analysis and replicated in an independent cohort. The presence/absence analyses assumed that sequencing depth was roughly uniform across donors, and that assumption may not be true. Some IMGT-functional V segments, including TRBV6-2 and TRBV6-3, could not be distinguished by the 87-base-pair reads and were therefore excluded. In vitro tests confirmed that a few of the cytomegalovirus-associated TCR beta chains recognize cytomegalovirus antigens. Because counts were too low, seventeen rarely observed V segments, including chromosome 9 orphons, were left out of the earlier analysis of over 550 of the donors. A group of highly shared sequence variants was considered likely to be a technical artifact of the sequencing pipeline. When HLA alleles, especially DR and DQ, strongly co-occurred, attributing TCR associations to individual alleles was difficult. According to a later genetic analysis, donors in an Asian-associated ancestry cluster had fewer N-insertions in productive TCRs than the approximately 650-donor mean. In a later analysis, 16,951 TCR beta sequences were associated with specific HLA alleles at a false discovery rate of 0.05. For the cohort, immune exposure information was limited to CMV serostatus. It was suggested by the authors that the approach could potentially be generalized to other disease states and immunological phenotypes. An earlier analysis of around 500 of the donors showed that most TCR beta V segments appeared in productive rearrangements either about 87% or about 30% of the time, which broadly matched IMGT annotations. Most TCR sequences were seen in very few donors, while some public TCRs were found in many individuals. In a later analysis, TCR association rates were found to vary across HLA loci, with the most associated TCRs seen for DRB1 alleles and the fewest for HLA-C alleles. Cytomegalovirus status was reported to be diagnosed by the classifier with high specificity and sensitivity in both the original and validation cohorts.

Library generation was performed with the immunoSEQ multiplex PCR assay. For the multiplex PCR, a mixture combining 60 forward primers for TCR Vbeta segments and 13 reverse primers for TCR Jbeta segments was used. The CDR3 region of rearranged TCR beta genes was amplified from genomic DNA with a multiplex PCR assay. The amplified TCR beta libraries were sequenced on the Illumina HiSeq System as 87-base-pair reads. The source study handled its data this way. A later analysis tallied around 82 million unique TCR beta chains across the roughly 610 repertoires, and around 12 million of those chains were shared by two or more donors. Raw reads were error-corrected and collapsed into unique sequences by a nearest-neighbor algorithm in which closely related sequences were merged to remove PCR and sequencing errors. V, D and J gene segments were assigned by aligning CDR3 sequences to IMGT reference sequences. For a sequence to be retained, at least a six-nucleotide match to both a V gene segment and a J gene segment was required. Rearrangements were classified as productive when the CDR3 lacked stop codons and remained in frame with V and J, and all other rearrangements were classified as non-productive. CDR3 was defined by IMGT convention, running from the second conserved V-encoded cysteine to the conserved J-encoded phenylalanine. In an earlier analysis of 587 of the donors, sequences lacking an unambiguous match to a single V gene segment were excluded. In an earlier analysis of more than 500 of the donors, a V segment was called functional when productive rearrangements were above 56.7%, and segregating when the standard deviation between donors exceeded 5%. A statistical classification framework was developed to diagnose cytomegalovirus status using the catalog of TCR beta chain sequences. A later analysis assigned V and J genes by comparing TCR nucleotide sequences with IMGT/GENE-DB human TR gene sequences. The TCRdist pipeline was used in a later analysis to assign CDR3 sequences and most-parsimonious VDJ recombination scenarios. In a later analysis, every TCR beta chain was defined by the combination of its CDR3 amino acid sequence and its V-gene family, and reads without a unique V-gene family were dropped. A later analysis removed over 500 highly shared, low-generation-probability nucleotide sequences to deal with suspected cross-contamination and a sequencing artifact. In a later analysis, a clonal expansion index was calculated for each public chain from normalized within-repertoire ranks of inferred template counts. Generation probabilities in a later analysis came from a VDJ recombination model fitted to out-of-frame rearrangements, and those results were checked against IGoR. In a later analysis, hypergeometric tests were used to score TCR-TCR, TCR-HLA and TCR-CMV co-occurrence, with a repertoire-size bias correction applied to TCR pairs. False discovery rates were estimated in a later analysis by permuting HLA or CMV assignments 20 times. A later analysis grouped co-occurring TCRs with DBSCAN, adding TCRdist sequence similarity when clustering within HLA-allele-positive subsets. Repertoires with fewer than 30,000 or more than 120,000 public chains were left out of co-occurrence clustering, as were about 5 repertoires with anomalous nucleotide sharing. TCRdb holds this immuneACCESS table with in-frame rearrangements only. Some clones are missing; in checked studies, unresolved V genes explain under half, and the rest has no known cause. V, J and clone size derive from that table, while D and trimming were established from the DNA sequence. The sample table records around 93,000 clones; 78% of these occur just once. Clones ranked in the top ten supply less than 3.5% of the sample.

The TCR sequence derives from a woman in her forties in good health and CMV-seronegative. The chain employs TRBV9 and TRBJ2-1; 7 nucleotides in the junction match TRBD2. The specimen was PBMCs. The nucleotides read TGTGCCAGCAGCCTTCGGACTAGAGGGTCCGATGAGCAGTTCTTC. Its protein reads: CASSLRTRGSDEQFF.